The rows below give T cell receptor beta chains drawn from one sample of a study of T cells in Graves' hyperthyroidism and ophthalmopathy. MiXCR, run by TCRdb on the multiplex PCR reads, gives a single entry per CDR3 protein. Here the sample spans 240,000 or so distinct CDR3 sequences, 15% to 20% being singletons. The sample comprised blood. These receptors were obtained from a woman between 18 and 30 years old with Graves' ophthalmopathy. The CDR3 runs from the conserved cysteine through the conserved F or W. The D gene is left open where the match is weak. The size field reads once, few, many or a size class.

clone size	V gene	J gene	D gene	CDR3 DNA	CDR3 protein
many	TRBV19	TRBJ1-1	.	TGTGCCAGTAGCAGAGAGGGTACCACTGAAGCTTTCTTT	CASSREGTTEAFF
many	TRBV3-1	TRBJ2-7	TRBD2	TGTGCCAGCAGGGAAGCGGGGGTACGGGAGCAGTACTTC	CASREAGVREQYF
many	TRBV27	TRBJ2-1	.	TGTGCCAGCAGTTTTTTAGCGAGGTCTAAAAATGAGCAGTTCTTC	CASSFLARSKNEQFF
few	TRBV24-1	TRBJ1-2	.	TGTGCCACCAGTGACCCCCCAAACTATGGCTACACCTTC	CATSDPPNYGYTF
many	TRBV6-1	TRBJ1-2	.	TGTGCCAGCAGTTACGGCAGGAGCTATGGCTACACCTTC	CASSYGRSYGYTF
many	TRBV18	TRBJ2-5	.	TGTGCCAGCTCGCCGTCGGAGACCCAGTACTTC	CASSPSETQYF
many	TRBV3-1	TRBJ1-2	.	TGTGCCAGCAGCCCGGACAGCTCTAACTATGGCTACACCTTC	CASSPDSSNYGYTF
many	TRBV7-8	TRBJ1-4	.	TGTGCCAGCAGCCAGGAGGGGCGTGGCGTTAATGAAAAACTGTTTTTT	CASSQEGRGVNEKLFF
few	TRBV9	TRBJ2-1	TRBD1	TGTGCCAGCAGCGCTCCGGACAGGGAGTACAATGAGCAGTTCTTC	CASSAPDREYNEQFF
many	TRBV11-2	TRBJ1-2	TRBD1	TGTGCCAGCAGCGCCCGGCCCCGGGACAGGCCTTTTGGCTATGGCTACACCTTC	CASSARPRDRPFGYGYTF